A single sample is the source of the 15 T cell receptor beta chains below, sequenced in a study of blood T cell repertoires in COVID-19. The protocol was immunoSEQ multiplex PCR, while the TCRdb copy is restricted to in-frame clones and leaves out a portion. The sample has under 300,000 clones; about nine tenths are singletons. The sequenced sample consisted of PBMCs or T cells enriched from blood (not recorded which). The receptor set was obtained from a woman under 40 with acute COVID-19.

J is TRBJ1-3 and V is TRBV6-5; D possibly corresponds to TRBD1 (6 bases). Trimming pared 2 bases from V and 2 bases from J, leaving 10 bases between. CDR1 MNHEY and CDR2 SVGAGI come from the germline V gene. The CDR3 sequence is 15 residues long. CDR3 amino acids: CASSYTTGPGNTIYF. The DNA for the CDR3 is TGTGCCAGCAGTTACACGACAGGACCTGGAAACACCATATATTTT.

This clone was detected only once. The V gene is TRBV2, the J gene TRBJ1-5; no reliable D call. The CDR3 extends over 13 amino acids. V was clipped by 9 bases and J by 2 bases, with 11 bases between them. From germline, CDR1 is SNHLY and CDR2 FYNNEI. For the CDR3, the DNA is TGTGCCAGTTCATCTGAGGGCAATCAGCCCCAGCATTTT. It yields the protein CASSSEGNQPQHF.

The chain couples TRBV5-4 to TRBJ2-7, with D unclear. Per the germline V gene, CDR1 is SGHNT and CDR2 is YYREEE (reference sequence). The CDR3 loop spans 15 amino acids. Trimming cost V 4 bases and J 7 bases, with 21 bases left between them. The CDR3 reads CASSPRIGVGEEQYF. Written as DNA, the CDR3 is TGTGCCAGCAGCCCCCGGATAGGAGTTGGCGAAGAGCAGTACTTC.

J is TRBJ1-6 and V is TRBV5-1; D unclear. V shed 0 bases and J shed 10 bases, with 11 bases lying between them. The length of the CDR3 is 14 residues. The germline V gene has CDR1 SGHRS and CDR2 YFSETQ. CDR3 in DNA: TGCGCCAGCAGCTTGGCCGTAGAGGGCTCACCCCTCCACTTT. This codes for CASSLAVEGSPLHF.

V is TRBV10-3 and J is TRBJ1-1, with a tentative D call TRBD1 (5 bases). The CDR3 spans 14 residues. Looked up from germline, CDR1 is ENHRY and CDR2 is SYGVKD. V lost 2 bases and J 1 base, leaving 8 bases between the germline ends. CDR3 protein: CAISEGQGNTEAFF. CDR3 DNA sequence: TGTGCCATCAGTGAGGGGCAGGGGAACACTGAAGCTTTCTTT.

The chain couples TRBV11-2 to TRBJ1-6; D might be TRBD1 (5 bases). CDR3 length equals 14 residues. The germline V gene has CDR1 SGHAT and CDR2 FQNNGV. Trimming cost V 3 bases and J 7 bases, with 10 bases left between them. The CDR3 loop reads CASSFKGNNSPLHF. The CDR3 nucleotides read TGTGCCAGCAGCTTCAAGGGGAACAATTCACCCCTCCACTTT.

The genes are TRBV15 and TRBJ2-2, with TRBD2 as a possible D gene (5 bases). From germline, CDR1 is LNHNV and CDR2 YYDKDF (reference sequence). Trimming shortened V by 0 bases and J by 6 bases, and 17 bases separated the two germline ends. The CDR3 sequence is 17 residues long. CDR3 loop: CATSRDWTGGVSGELFF. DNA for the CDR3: TGTGCCACCAGCAGAGATTGGACTGGTGGGGTCTCCGGGGAGCTGTTTTTT.

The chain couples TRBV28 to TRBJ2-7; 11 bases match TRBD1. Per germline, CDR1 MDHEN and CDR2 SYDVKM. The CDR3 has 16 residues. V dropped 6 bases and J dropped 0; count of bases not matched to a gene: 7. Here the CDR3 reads CASRNTGTGGSYEQYF. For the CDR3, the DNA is TGTGCCAGCAGAAACACCGGGACAGGGGGCTCCTACGAGCAGTACTTC.

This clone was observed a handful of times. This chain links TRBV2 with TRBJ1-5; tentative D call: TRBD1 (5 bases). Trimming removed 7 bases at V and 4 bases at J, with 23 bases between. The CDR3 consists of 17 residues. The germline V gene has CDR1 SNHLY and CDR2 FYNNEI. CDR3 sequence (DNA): TGTGCCAGCACCCAACTGGGGGGTAGAAGCGAAAATCAGCCCCAGCATTTT. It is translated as CASTQLGGRSENQPQHF.

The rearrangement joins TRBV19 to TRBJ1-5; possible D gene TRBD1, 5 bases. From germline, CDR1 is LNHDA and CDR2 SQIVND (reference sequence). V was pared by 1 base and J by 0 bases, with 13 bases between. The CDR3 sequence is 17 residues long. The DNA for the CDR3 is TGTGCCAGTAGTATAGTTCGACAGAGCTATAGCAATCAGCCCCAGCATTTT. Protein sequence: CASSIVRQSYSNQPQHF.

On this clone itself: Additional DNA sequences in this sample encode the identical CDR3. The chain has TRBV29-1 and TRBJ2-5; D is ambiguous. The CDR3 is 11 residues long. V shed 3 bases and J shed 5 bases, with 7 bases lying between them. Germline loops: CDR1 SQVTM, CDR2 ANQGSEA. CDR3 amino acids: CSVEVRETQYF. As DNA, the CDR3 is TGCAGCGTTGAGGTTCGGGAGACCCAGTACTTC.

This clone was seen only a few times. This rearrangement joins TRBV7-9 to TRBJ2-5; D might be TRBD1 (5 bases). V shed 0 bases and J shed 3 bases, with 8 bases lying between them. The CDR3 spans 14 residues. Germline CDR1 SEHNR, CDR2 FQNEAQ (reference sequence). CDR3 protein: CASSLAATEETQYF. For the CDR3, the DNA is TGTGCCAGCAGCTTAGCCGCGACAGAAGAGACCCAGTACTTC.

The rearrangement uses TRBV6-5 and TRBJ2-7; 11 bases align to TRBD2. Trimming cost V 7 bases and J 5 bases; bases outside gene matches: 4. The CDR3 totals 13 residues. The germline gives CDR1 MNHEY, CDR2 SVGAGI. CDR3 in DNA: TGTGCCAGCAACGTACTAGCGGGGGACGAGCAGTACTTC. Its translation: CASNVLAGDEQYF.

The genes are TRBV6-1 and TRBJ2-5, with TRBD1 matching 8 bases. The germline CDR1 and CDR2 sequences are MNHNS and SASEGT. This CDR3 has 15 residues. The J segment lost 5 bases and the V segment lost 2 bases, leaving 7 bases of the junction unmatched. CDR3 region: CASSEFPGGAETQYF. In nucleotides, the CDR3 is TGTGCCAGCAGTGAATTCCCAGGGGGCGCGGAGACCCAGTACTTC.

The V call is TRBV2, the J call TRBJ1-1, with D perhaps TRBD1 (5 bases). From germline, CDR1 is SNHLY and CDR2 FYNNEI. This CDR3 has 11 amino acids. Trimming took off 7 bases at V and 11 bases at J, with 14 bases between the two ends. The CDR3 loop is CASMGGFNAFF. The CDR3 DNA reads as TGTGCCAGCATGGGGGGATTTAATGCTTTCTTT.